This TCR beta chain was observed in a study of PD-L1 blockade in urothelial cancer. Looking at the study overall: Between 0 and 3 prior chemotherapy regimens had been given to patients. Researchers found blood samples held a median of around 140,000 T cells.

Here immunoSEQ multiplex PCR was the method, and the copy in TCRdb shows in-frame clones only, minus some. Of about 82,000 clones listed, around 87% were seen once; the top ten hold about 6%. From germline, CDR1 is SGHVS and CDR2 FNYEAQ. Trimming removed 6 bases from V and 4 bases from J, with 11 bases in between. The CDR3 sequence is 13 residues long. The sequence was obtained from a woman in her 70s with urothelial cancer. Sample: PBMCs, taken around atezolizumab (anti-PD-L1) treatment. The chain carries TRBV7-6 and TRBJ2-3; D is possibly TRBD2 (6 bases). The CDR3 region is CASSITGADTQYF. The DNA for the CDR3 is TGTGCCAGCAGTATAACGGGGGCAGATACGCAGTATTTT.